This T cell receptor (beta chain) was identified during a study of T cells and copy number aberrations in small-cell lung cancer (dated by TCRdb to the early 2020s). Context from the whole study: Whole-exome sequencing of the same tumor regions was paired with TCR repertoire sequencing so that T cell metrics could be related to mutations and copy number aberrations. Tumor TCR data existed for 17 patients, while over twelve patients had TCR data covering both tumor and normal tissue.

On the study overall, not on this receptor specifically: Tumors had lower T-cell density, richness and clonality than adjacent lung tissue, though the difference in density was not significant. The study was limited by a small sample size because surgical resection is uncommon in small-cell lung cancer, and the findings require validation. All specimens consisted of formalin-fixed paraffin-embedded tissue, which is known to introduce sequencing artifacts.

Comment on this clone: The specificity of this receptor is unknown. No base quality information exists; no much larger clone differs at one position.

TCR-beta CDR3 regions were amplified from genomic DNA with the immunoSEQ hsTCRB Kit using multiplexed V- and J-gene primers. Unique DNA barcodes were added in a second PCR, and samples were pooled together with a negative and a positive control. The pooled TCR-beta libraries were sequenced using a 150-cycle paired-end protocol on an Illumina MiSeq. The original pipeline was this. Adaptive Biotechnologies processed the raw sequencing data and produced a report containing normalized, annotated TCR-beta repertoires. To compute T-cell density, TCR-beta templates were normalized to usable DNA, with usable DNA estimated through amplification of housekeeping genes. Richness was the count of unique rearrangements, and clonality was defined as 1 minus Pielou's evenness. TCRdb holds this immuneACCESS table with in-frame rearrangements only. Some clones are missing; in checked studies, unresolved V genes explain under half, and the rest has no known cause. V and J calls and clone size are those listed in that table; D and trimming were worked out from the DNA. The sample yields several thousand clones; 82% were counted once. The ten largest clonotypes hold about 4.5% of the sample.

The donors were limited-stage small-cell lung cancer patients who had surgical resection in Hangzhou, China, between about 2008 and 2020. Every donor underwent upfront surgery with no preoperative chemotherapy or radiotherapy, and no donor received immunotherapy either before or after surgery. In the sequenced cohort of about 18 patients, every patient was either a smoker or a heavy second-hand smoker. Adjacent normal lung was collected at least 2 cm from the tumor margin and was confirmed morphologically free of malignant cells by two pathologists. The study used multi-region TCR-beta sequencing of resected limited-stage small-cell lung cancers together with tumor-adjacent lung tissue to characterize T cell repertoire heterogeneity. The AllPrep DNA/RNA FFPE Kit (Qiagen) was used to extract genomic DNA from FFPE tissue. Material: normal tissue next to the tumor. The source of this sequence is a woman aged 45-59 years with small cell lung cancer.

The sequence in DNA is TGTGCCTCTTTATCTGGGGCCAACGTCCTGACTTTC. It translates as CASLSGANVLTF. This chain is built from TRBV30 and TRBJ2-6, with the D gene not clear enough to name. CDR1 is given as GTSNPN and CDR2 as SVGIG, both from the germline V gene (reference sequence). V is pared back by 7 bases and J by 1 base, with 5 bases lying between the germline termini. From the cysteine up to the phenylalanine, the CDR3 has a length of 12 residues. Left in the record is the CDR3 DNA by itself, 36 bases read in frame from the first base.